This T cell receptor (beta chain) was identified during a study of blood T cell repertoires in COVID-19. Germline V gives CDR1 GTSNPN, CDR2 SVGIG (reference sequence). The CDR3 is 13 amino acids. Trimming cost V 2 bases and J 6 bases, with 13 bases left between them. This clone has more than one count but fewer than ten. Generated by immunoSEQ multiplex PCR, the TCRdb table keeps only in-frame clones and is missing some. The sample lists more than 250,000 clones, 80% to 90% occurring once. The chain links TRBV30 to TRBJ1-2; D not resolved. The sequence came from a man in his thirties or forties who had recovered from COVID-19. Material for sequencing was PBMCs or T cells enriched from blood (not recorded which). Here the CDR3 reads CAWSLERVNGYTF. In DNA, the CDR3 is TGTGCCTGGAGTCTCGAGAGGGTAAATGGCTACACCTTC. Together with reference TRBV30 and TRBJ1-2, the CDR3 gives the full variable domain: SQTIHQWPATLVQPVGSPLSLECTVEGTSNPNLYWYRQAAGRGLQLLFYSVGIGQISSEVPQNLSASRPQDRQFILSSKKLLLSDSGFYLCAWSLERVNGYTFGSGTRLTVV.